A single sample is the source of the 25 T cell receptor beta chains below, sequenced in a study of blood T cell repertoires in COVID-19. Libraries were prepared by immunoSEQ multiplex PCR; TCRdb keeps only in-frame clonotypes and omits some of them. The sample comprises approximately 230,000 clones, about 85% of which are singletons, and 3% rests with the top ten. The sequenced sample was peripheral blood. These receptors were collected from a man aged 18 to 29 with active or convalescent COVID-19.

The chain combines TRBV5-1 with TRBJ1-1, with D perhaps matching TRBD1 (6 bases). CDR3 length: 17 residues. V was clipped by 3 bases and J by 0 bases, with 18 bases between them. In germline, CDR1 is SGHRS, CDR2 YFSETQ. This CDR3 is CASSSTGQKPMNTEAFF. CDR3 DNA: TGCGCCAGCAGCTCTACAGGGCAGAAACCGATGAACACTGAAGCTTTCTTT.

The CDR3 nucleotides read TGTGCCTGGAGTGCTGACAGCTACGAGCAGTACTTC. Its translation: CAWSADSYEQYF. This chain connects TRBV30 to TRBJ2-7; a weak D match, TRBD1 (5 bases). Trimming took off 1 base at V and 3 bases at J, with 7 bases between the two ends. The CDR3 extends over 12 amino acids. Germline lookup yields CDR1 GTSNPN and CDR2 SVGIG (reference sequence).

There are a few counts of this clone. V gene TRBV10-2 combines with J gene TRBJ1-1; D ambiguous. Trimming shortened V by 2 bases and J by 7 bases, and 11 bases separated the two germline ends. This CDR3 spans 13 amino acids. Germline V gene data show CDR1 as WSHSY and CDR2 as SAAADI. Here the CDR3 reads CASSEQVRGEAFF. DNA for the CDR3: TGCGCCAGCAGTGAGCAGGTCCGGGGTGAAGCTTTCTTT.

J is TRBJ2-5 and V is TRBV9, with a weak D call TRBD1 (7 bases). This CDR3 is 13 amino acids long. V was trimmed by 4 bases and J by 4 bases, leaving 11 bases between them. Germline V lookup: CDR1 SGDLS, CDR2 YYNGEE. Here the CDR3 reads CASSRQGGETQYF. The CDR3 nucleotides read TGTGCCAGCAGCAGACAGGGAGGAGAGACCCAGTACTTC. Based on the CDR3 plus reference TRBV9 and TRBJ2-5, the full variable domain is DSGVTQTPKHLITATGQRVTLRCSPRSGDLSVYWYQQSLDQGLQFLIQYYNGEERAKGNILERFSAQQFPDLHSELNLSSLELGDSALYFCASSRQGGETQYFGPGTRLLVL.

The rearrangement links TRBV9 to TRBJ1-1; D unresolved. CDR1 is SGDLS and CDR2 is YYNGEE in the germline V gene. The CDR3 is 14 residues long. V lost 4 bases, J lost 4 bases, and 14 bases lay in between. The CDR3 DNA follows: TGTGCCAGCAGCCCCCGTGGGCAGAGCACTGAAGCTTTCTTT. Its translation is CASSPRGQSTEAFF.

This clone was recorded a few times. In DNA form, the CDR3 reads TGTGCCAGCAGTTTCGGCGGTCTCACTGAAGCTTTCTTT. Its protein product is CASSFGGLTEAFF. The chain joins TRBV12-3 or TRBV12-4 to TRBJ1-1; no definite D call. Trimming pared 3 bases from V and 4 bases from J, leaving 9 bases between. The CDR3 is made up of 13 amino acids.

This chain links TRBV19 with TRBJ2-2; D gene unclear. The CDR3 totals 14 residues. Trimming removed 8 bases from V and 0 bases from J, with 10 bases in between. The V gene's germline CDR1 is LNHDA and CDR2 SQIVND (reference sequence). The CDR3 protein is CASVGRPNTGELFF. DNA for the CDR3: TGTGCCAGTGTGGGCAGGCCGAACACCGGGGAGCTGTTTTTT.

The table lists this clone with a count of one. The genes are TRBV6-6 and TRBJ2-5; D is perhaps TRBD2 (5 bases). The CDR3 runs 15 residues. Deletions cut 5 bases from V and 5 bases from J, with 18 bases between. The germline V gene has CDR1 MNHNY and CDR2 SVGAGI (reference sequence). CDR3 DNA sequence: TGTGCCAGCAGTCCCCACCCTGGACTCCCTGAGACCCAGTACTTC. Amino acid sequence: CASSPHPGLPETQYF.

Notes on this clone: The sample has other DNA sequences that encode this CDR3 too. The chain uses TRBV4-3 and TRBJ2-7; D uncertain. Trimming removed 0 bases at V and 1 base at J, with 7 bases between. The V gene's germline CDR1 is LGHNA and CDR2 YSLEER. The CDR3 length is 14 residues. The CDR3 DNA sequence: TGCGCCAGCAGCCAAGAGCCACAGTCCTACGAGCAGTACTTC. Translation gives CASSQEPQSYEQYF.

J is TRBJ2-5 and V is TRBV5-8; 9 positions agree with TRBD2. The length of the CDR3 is 15 residues. Germline assignment: CDR1 SGHTS and CDR2 YDEGEE. Trimming at V came to 4 bases and at J to 2 bases, leaving 6 bases not matched to a gene. The CDR3 here is CASSKGTSPQETQYF. CDR3 DNA sequence: TGTGCCAGCAGCAAGGGGACTAGCCCACAAGAGACCCAGTACTTC.

The V call is TRBV7-8, the J call TRBJ2-7; 12 bases agree with TRBD2. Germline values: CDR1 SGHVS, CDR2 FQNEAQ. The CDR3 contains 18 residues. J lost 5 bases, V lost 1 base, and 12 bases had no gene match. The CDR3 bases are TGTGCCAGCAGCTTAGGGCTAGCGGGAGGGCCGGTTATCGACGAGCAGTACTTC. It specifies CASSLGLAGGPVIDEQYF.

This chain joins TRBV6-5 and TRBJ1-5, with D maybe TRBD1 (5 bases). CDR3 length: 15 residues. V lost 6 bases to trimming and J lost 4 bases, with 16 bases between them. The germline gives CDR1 MNHEY, CDR2 SVGAGI. This CDR3 is CASRSTGGVNQPQHF. CDR3 in DNA: TGTGCCAGCAGGAGCACCGGGGGAGTAAATCAGCCCCAGCATTTT.

A few counts support this clone. The CDR3 DNA is TGTGCCAGCAGGGAGACAGGGGGCTTAAGCAATCAGCCCCAGCATTTT. This translates into CASRETGGLSNQPQHF. The V gene is TRBV2, the J gene TRBJ1-5; 10 positions match TRBD1. This CDR3 has 16 amino acids. V dropped 6 bases and J dropped 1; count of bases not matched to a gene: 6. The germline V gene encodes CDR1 SNHLY and CDR2 FYNNEI.

This clone was seen once. V usage is TRBV27 and J usage is TRBJ2-1, with 11 bases aligning to TRBD2. The J segment lost 10 bases and the V segment lost 3 bases, leaving 8 bases of the junction unmatched. This CDR3 is built from 15 residues. Germline loops: CDR1 MNHEY, CDR2 SMNVEV (reference sequence). Here the CDR3 DNA reads TGTGCCAGCAGTTTTCTAGCTAGCGGGAGGCCCGAGCAGTTCTTC. This translates into CASSFLASGRPEQFF.

The V call is TRBV24-1, the J call TRBJ2-3; TRBD2 aligns across 9 bases. The CDR3 is 17 residues long. Looked up from germline, CDR1 is KGHDR and CDR2 is SFDVKD. J gave up 6 bases and V 3 bases, and 12 bases lay outside the gene matches. DNA for the CDR3: TGTGCCACCAGTGATCCGACTCCGGGACTAGCAGGGGATACGCAGTATTTT. Translating it yields CATSDPTPGLAGDTQYF.

The CDR3 coding sequence is TGTGCCAGCAGCTTATATGACAGGGCCCCCTACTATGGCTACACCTTC. This sequence encodes CASSLYDRAPYYGYTF. The chain joins TRBV5-6 to TRBJ1-2; 7 positions agree with TRBD1. The CDR3 extends over 16 amino acids. The J segment lost 3 bases and the V segment lost 2 bases, leaving 10 bases of the junction unmatched. Germline CDR1 is SGHDT and CDR2 is YYEEEE.

This sequence joins TRBV6-2 or TRBV6-3 and TRBJ1-5; D is possibly TRBD1 (5 bases). V lost 5 bases, J lost 5 bases, and 16 bases lay in between. This CDR3 contains 15 residues. CDR1 and CDR2 from the germline V gene are MNHEY and SVGEGT. CDR3 nucleotides: TGTGCCAGCAGTCCCGGGACTCAGGGATATCAGCCCCAGCATTTT. The encoded protein is CASSPGTQGYQPQHF.

Points on this clone: Other nucleotide sequences from this sample produce the same CDR3. The chain uses TRBV20-1 and TRBJ2-7; D not certain. Trimming removed 3 bases from V and 3 bases from J, with 6 bases in between. CDR1 is DFQATT, CDR2 SNEGSKA, per germline (reference sequence). This CDR3 is 11 amino acids long. For the CDR3, the DNA is TGCAGTGCTAGTCGCGGCTACGAGCAGTACTTC. This gives the protein CSASRGYEQYF.

The genes are TRBV29-1 and TRBJ2-1; 9 bases map to TRBD2. CDR1 is SQVTM and CDR2 is ANQGSEA in the germline V gene. Germline trimming cut 2 bases from V and 0 bases from J; bases unmatched to any gene: 11. CDR3 length: 18 residues. The CDR3 DNA follows: TGCAGCGTTGAAAATCCTAGCGGGACTAAGAGCTCCTACAATGAGCAGTTCTTC. This encodes CSVENPSGTKSSYNEQFF.

This clone was seen once. The chain has TRBV19 and TRBJ2-7; 7 positions match TRBD1. This CDR3 has 11 residues. J gave up 6 bases and V 8 bases, and 4 bases lay outside the gene matches. CDR1 and CDR2 (germline): LNHDA, SQIVND (reference sequence). The CDR3 sequence is CASSQGPEQYF. In nucleotides, the CDR3 is TGTGCCAGTTCACAGGGGCCCGAGCAGTACTTC.

The rearrangement uses TRBV9 and TRBJ1-2; D ambiguous. The CDR3 is 16 residues long. Germline V lookup: CDR1 SGDLS, CDR2 YYNGEE. V was pared by 0 bases and J by 4 bases, with 16 bases between. The CDR3 nucleotides are TGTGCCAGCAGCGTAGAACCGTCTCGAAGAGCCTATGGCTACACCTTC. This codes for CASSVEPSRRAYGYTF.

The rearrangement links TRBV6-5 to TRBJ2-2; TRBD2 aligns across 9 bases. The CDR3 spans 16 residues. V dropped 0 bases and J dropped 1; count of bases not matched to a gene: 0. Per the germline V gene, CDR1 is MNHEY and CDR2 is SVGAGI. In DNA form, the CDR3 reads TGTGCCAGCAGTTACTCGACTAGCGGGAACACCGGGGAGCTGTTTTTT. The encoded protein is CASSYSTSGNTGELFF.

This sequence joins TRBV7-6 and TRBJ2-2; 14 bases line up with TRBD2. The CDR3 length is 18 residues. Germline values: CDR1 SGHVS, CDR2 FNYEAQ. The junction had 10 bases not matched to a gene; V was cut back by 5 bases and J by 5 bases. CDR3 region: CASSPGTSGSGLTGELFF. In nucleotides, the CDR3 is TGTGCCAGCAGCCCTGGGACTAGCGGGAGCGGGTTGACCGGGGAGCTGTTTTTT.

CDR3 protein: CASGLVRSGSEAFF. In DNA form, the CDR3 reads TGTGCTAGTGGTTTGGTAAGGTCCGGGTCTGAAGCTTTCTTT. The chain has TRBV12-5 and TRBJ1-1, with no clear D. Germline CDR1 is LGHNT and CDR2 is FRNRAP. The CDR3 runs 14 residues. The V end lost 0 bases, the J end lost 6 bases, and 11 bases lay between the germline ends.

The chain is built from TRBV19 and TRBJ1-2; 7 nucleotides line up with TRBD1. The V segment lost 4 bases and the J segment 8 bases; nucleotides outside the gene matches: 19. The CDR3 loop spans 17 amino acids. Germline CDR1 LNHDA, CDR2 SQIVND (reference sequence). CDR3 nucleotides: TGTGCCAGTAGTACCCATCAAAGGGGGCCGAGGGAGAACGGCTACACCTTC. It yields the protein CASSTHQRGPRENGYTF.